The source of this TCR beta chain is a study of shared clonotypes between healthy human individuals. Looking at the study overall: Each donor contributed plates that comprised three CD4 naive, three CD4 memory, two CD8 naive and one CD8 memory. Study findings and constraints: Memory subsets generally showed smaller estimated richness than naive subsets did. Relative to their counterparts shared across all four donors, non-shared clonotypes exhibited diminished generation probabilities.

The CDR3 runs 15 residues. Per the germline V gene, CDR1 is MNHNY and CDR2 is SVGAGI (reference sequence). V was clipped by 7 bases and J by 1 base, with 16 bases between them. TCRdb's table, derived via immunoSEQ multiplex PCR, lists solely in-frame clones and lacks some. The data contain about 2.3 million clones, just over 90% of them singletons. Each of the donors was a healthy adult who was HIV-negative and had not had a recent acute infection or vaccination. Comment on this clone: Antigen specificity is unknown.

The chain is built from TRBV6-6 and TRBJ1-1; unclear D gene. This receptor was identified in a young man in good health. Some clones in this sample may be carry-over from other donors' samples. Sequences were obtained from naive CD4+ T cells from PBMCs. Subset here: CD45RA+ positively selected. CDR3 nucleotides: TGTGCCAGCAACGGTAACCTCGGATGGAACACTGAAGCTTTCTTT. Translated, it gives CASNGNLGWNTEAFF.